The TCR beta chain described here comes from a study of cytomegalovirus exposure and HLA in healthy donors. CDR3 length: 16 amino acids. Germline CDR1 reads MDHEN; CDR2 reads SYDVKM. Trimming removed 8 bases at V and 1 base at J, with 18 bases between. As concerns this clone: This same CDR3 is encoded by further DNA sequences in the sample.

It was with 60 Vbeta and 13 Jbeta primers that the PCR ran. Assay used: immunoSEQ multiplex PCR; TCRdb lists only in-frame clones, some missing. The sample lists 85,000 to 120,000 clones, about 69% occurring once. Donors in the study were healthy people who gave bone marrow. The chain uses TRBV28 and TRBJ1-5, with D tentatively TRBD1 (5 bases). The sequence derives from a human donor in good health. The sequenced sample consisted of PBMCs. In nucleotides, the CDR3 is TGTGCCAGCTCACTCTTCGCGGGGGGGAGCAATCAGCCCCAGCATTTT. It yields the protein CASSLFAGGSNQPQHF.